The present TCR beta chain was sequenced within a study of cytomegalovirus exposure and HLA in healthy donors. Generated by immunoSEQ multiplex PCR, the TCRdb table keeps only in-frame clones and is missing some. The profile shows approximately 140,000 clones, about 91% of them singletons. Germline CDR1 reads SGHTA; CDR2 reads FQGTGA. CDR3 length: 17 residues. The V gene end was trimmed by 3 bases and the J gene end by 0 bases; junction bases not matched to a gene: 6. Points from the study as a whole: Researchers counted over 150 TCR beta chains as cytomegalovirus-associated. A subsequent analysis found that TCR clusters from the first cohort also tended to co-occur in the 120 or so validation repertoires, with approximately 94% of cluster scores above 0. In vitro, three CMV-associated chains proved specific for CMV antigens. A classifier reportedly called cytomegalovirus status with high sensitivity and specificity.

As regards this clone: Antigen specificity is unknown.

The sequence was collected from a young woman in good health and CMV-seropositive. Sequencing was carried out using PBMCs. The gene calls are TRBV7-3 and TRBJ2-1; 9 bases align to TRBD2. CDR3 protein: CASSFQSGGSSYNEQFF. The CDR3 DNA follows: TGTGCCAGCAGCTTCCAAAGCGGGGGGAGCTCCTACAATGAGCAGTTCTTC.